Reported below is one TCR beta chain. What this receptor recognizes is not known. Qualities for individual bases were not recorded, and no much larger clone is one base off. In the germline V gene, CDR1 corresponds to SGHDN and CDR2 to FVKESK. Its CDR3 holds 16 amino acids, cysteine through phenylalanine. Just CDR3 DNA is preserved here, 48 bases in frame from base 1. V is pared back by 6 bases and J by 8 bases, with 23 bases lying between the germline termini. Total RNA and DNA were co-extracted from roughly 20-30 mg of bulk tissue with the AllPrep DNA/RNA mini kit, without cell sorting. Surgical resection was performed in China between November 2015 and 2016 on several patients with histopathologically diagnosed primary liver carcinoma. Patients had chronic HBV infection and were treatment-naive at sampling. Each tumor was sampled at five spatially separated regions: the superior, inferior, left-lateral and right-lateral poles and the tumor centre. Histological examination found more than 75% viable tumor cells in every tumor sample. Each fresh piece of tumor and adjacent tissue was cut in two, with one half stored in RNAlater at -80 degrees C and the other half sent for histology.

Using a constant-region primer and ProtoScript II reverse transcriptase, TCRbeta-specific cDNA was reverse-transcribed from about 540 ng total RNA. Construction of the TCRbeta libraries relied on three nested rounds of multiplex PCR, following a slightly modified ARM-PCR procedure. Each of the first two PCR rounds ran for roughly 9 cycles using multiplex TRBV1-TRBV30 forward primers together with a Cbeta reverse primer. Sample barcodes and Illumina adapters were added in a final 25-cycle PCR using Deep VentR polymerase. Amplicons of 200-500 bp were gel-purified with a QIAquick gel extraction kit before sequencing. An Illumina HiSeq 2500 was used to sequence the TCRbeta amplicons, generating 250-bp paired-end reads. The published analysis was carried out like this. Quality trimming of reads was performed with Trimmomatic v0.33, and paired reads were merged with FLASH v1.2.11 so that full CDR3 sequences could be recovered. V, D and J germline segments were assigned to the rearranged TCRbeta sequences by MiGEC v1.2.1b. Clonotype statistics, along with Shannon-Wiener diversity indices, were calculated using VDJtools v1.0.0. Except for diversity analysis, only each sample's 250 most abundant clonotypes were used in subsequent analyses to reduce sampling bias. TCRdb's own reprocessing of the public reads used fastp at Q25 and MiXCR and kept productive beta chains. Every CDR3 protein is listed once, alongside the most common genes and DNA of its rows. The V and J calls and clone size come from TCRdb's table, not from the authors' own analysis. The sample table records 110,000 or so distinct CDR3 sequences; roughly four fifths of these occur just once. The ten largest make up more than 15% of the sample.

This entry belongs to a study of tumor-infiltrating lymphocytes in primary liver carcinoma (dated by TCRdb to 2017 to 2019). As for the study more broadly: The five patients, three men and two women aged 30 to 69 years, had hepatocellular carcinoma (four) or combined HCC and intrahepatic cholangiocarcinoma (one). Tumors of the five patients were stage T1-T3 N0M0 with maximum diameters of roughly 4.2 to 11 cm. Samples yielded roughly 3.5 to 7.5 million productive TCRbeta reads; read depth did not differ significantly between tissue types. The study combined TCRbeta repertoire sequencing, expression microarrays and whole-exome sequencing across five regions of each liver tumor, with adjacent normal tissue and blood. A total of 35 or so specimens from 5 patients, comprising approximately 25 tumor regions, 5 adjacent noncancerous liver tissues and 5 peripheral blood samples, were covered by TCRbeta repertoire sequencing. To link TCRbeta repertoire diversity to the local molecular phenotype, the roughly 23 tumor region samples were profiled with Agilent mRNA microarrays. Reproducibility between technical replicate repertoires was high, with correlation coefficients above 0.95 and mean shared-clone rates around 0.88. Overall study results and their limits: Because sequencing covered only the TCR beta chain and unpaired alpha chains were not captured, true repertoire diversity is likely underestimated. The study included only four to six patients, and the authors note findings should be validated in a larger study. Repertoire overlap was higher between tumor regions (mean about 36%) than tumor-adjacent (approximately 17%) or tumor-blood (about 15%) pairs, consistent with antigen-driven expansion. Because the samples were bulk and unsorted, CD4+ and CD8+ T cell repertoires could not be compared. A significantly larger repertoire fraction was made up by the top 250 clones in tumors than in blood (p = 0.039). Only roughly 8-25% of top clones appeared in all five regions of a tumor, which suggests that tumor-infiltrating T cells are spatially heterogeneous.

Material for sequencing was liver tumor tissue from sampling region 3. Reading the label with the study, this specimen's cell subset or site is: tumor region T3, left-lateral pole. The chain couples TRBV14 to TRBJ2-1; possibly the D gene is TRBD2, per 5 matching bases. The TCR was taken from a man in his forties or fifties with primary liver carcinoma and hepatitis B virus infection. The sequenced DNA is TGTGCCAGCAGTACCGTAACGGGATGGGTAAACGATGAGCAGTTCTTC. It specifies CASSTVTGWVNDEQFF. The CDR3, completed at both ends by the reference TRBV14 and TRBJ2-1 genes, gives the full variable domain EAGVTQFPSHSVIEKGQTVTLRCDPISGHDNLYWYRRVMGKEIKFLLHFVKESKQDESGMPNNRFLAERTGGTYSTLKVQPAELEDSGVYFCASSTVTGWVNDEQFFGPGTRLTVL.